The 28 T cell receptor beta chains reported below all come from one sample, sequenced in a study of blood T cell repertoires in COVID-19. Repertoires were generated with immunoSEQ multiplex PCR, while TCRdb's copy carries only in-frame clones and drops some. The sample has about 39,000 clones, roughly 90% seen once. What was sequenced was peripheral blood. These receptors originate from a man aged 50 or older with active COVID-19.

V is TRBV2 and J is TRBJ1-5, with 8 bases identical to TRBD1. Losses at the gene ends were 1 base for V and 2 bases for J; bases not matched to a gene: 1. CDR1 SNHLY and CDR2 FYNNEI come from the germline V gene. The CDR3 has 15 amino acids. CDR3 nucleotides: TGTGCCAGCAGTGAAGAGGGACAGGGCAATCAGCCCCAGCATTTT. Protein sequence: CASSEEGQGNQPQHF.

This chain connects TRBV18 to TRBJ2-7; D call uncertain. CDR1 KGHSH and CDR2 LQKENI come from the germline V gene. V shed 2 bases and J shed 6 bases, with 5 bases lying between them. The CDR3 has 11 amino acids. The CDR3 nucleotides read TGTGCCAGCTCACCATCGTTCGAGCAGTACTTC. Translation: CASSPSFEQYF.

V and J are TRBV3-1 (or the pseudogene TRBV3-2) and TRBJ2-3; no clear D. CDR1 LGHDT and CDR2 YNNKEL come from the germline V gene (reference sequence). Trimming stripped 1 base from V and 7 bases from J, with 9 bases between. There are 13 residues in the CDR3. CDR3 nucleotides: TGTGCCAGCAGCCAAGCTCGAGGAAATACGCAGTATTTT. Residues: CASSQARGNTQYF.

This sequence joins TRBV6-5 and TRBJ2-7; 10 bases match TRBD1. The length of the CDR3 is 15 residues. J gave up 0 bases and V 5 bases, and 4 bases lay outside the gene matches. The germline gives CDR1 MNHEY, CDR2 SVGAGI. The CDR3 loop is CASSPGTGVSYEQYF. DNA of the CDR3: TGTGCCAGCAGTCCCGGGACAGGGGTCTCCTACGAGCAGTACTTC.

This chain links TRBV6-6 with TRBJ2-4, with 9 nucleotides matching TRBD1. Germline values: CDR1 MNHNY, CDR2 SVGAGI (reference sequence). V lost 5 bases and J lost 3; bases outside the gene matches: 17. The CDR3 extends over 19 amino acids. The CDR3 loop reads CASSQLPGQGSFVKNIQYF. CDR3 nucleotides: TGTGCCAGCAGTCAACTCCCGGGACAGGGAAGTTTCGTCAAAAACATTCAGTACTTC.

This clone has a single count. This rearrangement joins TRBV29-1 to TRBJ2-1; maybe TRBD2 (6 bases). V was shortened by 5 bases and J by 7 bases, with 27 bases between the two germline ends. Germline CDR1 reads SQVTM; CDR2 reads ANQGSEA. CDR3 length equals 17 residues. The CDR3: CSVNVFPSGGGGNEQFF. The CDR3 nucleotides read TGCAGCGTTAACGTGTTCCCCAGTGGGGGAGGAGGGAATGAGCAGTTCTTC.

The V call is TRBV6-4, the J call TRBJ2-1, with TRBD2 identical over 12 bases. The CDR3 length is 15 residues. In germline, CDR1 is MRHNA, CDR2 SNTAGT. J was trimmed by 6 bases and V by 0 bases; bases with no gene match: 0. This chain's CDR3 is CASSDSTSGSNEQFF. CDR3 DNA: TGTGCCAGCAGTGACTCGACTAGCGGGAGCAATGAGCAGTTCTTC.

This chain links TRBV5-1 with TRBJ1-3; 11 nucleotides agree with TRBD1. This CDR3 region has 18 residues. Germline trimming cut 2 bases from V and 2 bases from J; bases unmatched to any gene: 9. Germline V gives CDR1 SGHRS, CDR2 YFSETQ. CDR3 in DNA: TGCGCCAGCAGCTTCTTACCCGGGACAGGGGGGACTGGAAACACCATATATTTT. Translation: CASSFLPGTGGTGNTIYF.

CDR3 DNA sequence: TGTGCCAGCAGCTCGGGACTAGCGGGAGCGAACTACGAGCAGTACTTC. It specifies CASSSGLAGANYEQYF. The chain is built from TRBV7-8 and TRBJ2-7; TRBD2 matches 14 bases. Germline V gene sequence: CDR1 SGHVS, CDR2 FQNEAQ. The CDR3 spans 16 residues. V lost 4 bases to trimming and J lost 3 bases; unmatched junction nucleotides: 5.

The chain employs TRBV5-1 and TRBJ2-5, with a tentative D call TRBD1 (6 bases). V lost 9 bases, J lost 4 bases, and 16 bases lay in between. Germline CDR1 is SGHRS and CDR2 is YFSETQ. CDR3 length equals 13 residues. CDR3 DNA: TGCGCCACCCGGGACATTGGATTAGAGACCCAGTACTTC. Translated: CATRDIGLETQYF. Full variable domain (outside the CDR3, taken from reference TRBV5-1 and TRBJ2-5): KAGVTQTPRYLIKTRGQQVTLSCSPISGHRSVSWYQQTPGQGLQFLFEYFSETQRNKGNFPGRFSGRQFSNSRSEMNVSTLELGDSALYLCATRDIGLETQYFGPGTRLLVL.

This chain uses TRBV19 with TRBJ1-2, with 9 bases identical to TRBD1. This CDR3 has 17 residues. Germline values: CDR1 LNHDA, CDR2 SQIVND (reference sequence). The J segment lost 3 bases and the V segment lost 6 bases, leaving 14 bases of the junction unmatched. The CDR3 DNA sequence: TGTGCCAGTAGCCTGGGACAGGGTGCCCCAAGACACTATGGCTACACCTTC. Its protein product is CASSLGQGAPRHYGYTF.

The chain carries TRBV2 and TRBJ1-2; 7 positions match TRBD1. CDR1 and CDR2 from the germline V gene are SNHLY and FYNNEI. This CDR3 spans 15 amino acids. Germline trimming cut 7 bases from V and 6 bases from J; bases unmatched to any gene: 14. The CDR3 is CASIRDFTGDDGYTF. The DNA of the CDR3 is TGTGCCAGCATCAGAGATTTTACAGGGGACGATGGCTACACCTTC.

The chain combines TRBV24-1 with TRBJ2-1; D is perhaps TRBD1 (6 bases). CDR3 length: 17 amino acids. The V end was cut by 0 bases, the J end by 7 bases, with 18 bases between. Per the germline V gene, CDR1 is KGHDR and CDR2 is SFDVKD. CDR3 in amino acids: CATSDLQTGGIQNEQFF. CDR3 bases: TGTGCCACCAGTGATTTGCAGACAGGAGGCATACAGAATGAGCAGTTCTTC.

The chain uses TRBV19 and TRBJ2-7; 8 nucleotides match TRBD1. V lost 6 bases to trimming and J lost 5 bases; unmatched junction nucleotides: 6. This CDR3 is built from 13 residues. Germline CDR1 reads LNHDA; CDR2 reads SQIVND (reference sequence). The CDR3 nucleotides read TGTGCCAGTAGAGCGACAGGGGTGGACGAGCAGTACTTC. Translating it yields CASRATGVDEQYF.

The rearrangement uses TRBV30 and TRBJ2-4; 12 bases match TRBD2. The CDR3 spans 14 residues. Germline V gives CDR1 GTSNPN, CDR2 SVGIG (reference sequence). The ends lost 3 bases at V and 10 bases at J; junction bases unmatched: 7. This CDR3 reads CAWSLGLAGAIQYF. CDR3 nucleotide sequence: TGTGCCTGGAGCTTGGGACTAGCGGGCGCTATTCAGTACTTC.

The genes are TRBV30 and TRBJ1-5; tentatively, D is TRBD1 (5 bases). Germline V gene data show CDR1 as GTSNPN and CDR2 as SVGIG (reference sequence). Between the trimmed V and J ends, which lost 2 bases and 4 bases, there was a span of 9 bases. This CDR3 has 13 amino acids. The CDR3 region has the DNA TGTGCCTGGAGTAAGGGGAAAAATCAGCCCCAGCATTTT. This sequence encodes CAWSKGKNQPQHF.

V is TRBV29-1 and J is TRBJ1-2; D may be TRBD1 (5 bases). Trimming stripped 0 bases from V and 3 bases from J, with 8 bases between. CDR1 and CDR2 from the germline V gene are SQVTM and ANQGSEA. The CDR3 has 13 residues. CDR3 in amino acids: CSVEDREDYGYTF. In nucleotides, the CDR3 is TGCAGCGTTGAAGACAGGGAGGACTATGGCTACACCTTC.

V is TRBV13 and J is TRBJ1-1; D is unclear. In germline, CDR1 is PRHDT, CDR2 FYEKMQ (reference sequence). The CDR3 sequence is 16 residues long. Trimming took off 5 bases at V and 2 bases at J, with 18 bases between the two ends. CDR3 residues: CASSRAPQGRNTEAFF. The CDR3 nucleotides are TGTGCCAGCAGCCGAGCCCCGCAAGGGAGAAACACTGAAGCTTTCTTT.

This clone was picked up one time. V is TRBV2 and J is TRBJ2-1; TRBD2 matches 8 bases. Germline V gene data show CDR1 as SNHLY and CDR2 as FYNNEI. V lost 3 bases to trimming and J lost 3 bases; unmatched junction nucleotides: 1. The CDR3 extends over 14 amino acids. CDR3: CASSDSGNYNEQFF. CDR3 DNA: TGTGCCAGCAGTGATAGCGGGAACTACAATGAGCAGTTCTTC. The full variable domain, completed using reference TRBV2 and TRBJ2-1, is EPEVTQTPSHQVTQMGQEVILRCVPISNHLYFYWYRQILGQKVEFLVSFYNNEISEKSEIFDDQFSVERPDGSNFTLKIRSTKLEDSAMYFCASSDSGNYNEQFFGPGTRLTVL.

The genes are TRBV9 and TRBJ2-2, with unresolved D. The CDR3 runs to 13 residues. With 4 bases removed from V and 7 bases from J, the gap between germline ends came to 11 bases. Per germline, CDR1 SGDLS and CDR2 YYNGEE. CDR3 sequence (DNA): TGTGCCAGCAGCTCCAGTCCTGGCGGGGAGCTGTTTTTT. Translating gives CASSSSPGGELFF.

The genes are TRBV5-1 and TRBJ2-5; 9 nucleotides agree with TRBD1. There are 15 residues in the CDR3. Germline lookup yields CDR1 SGHRS and CDR2 YFSETQ. V was pared by 4 bases and J by 1 base, with 5 bases of the junction left unmatched. The DNA of the CDR3 is TGCGCCAGCAGCCCGTTGGACAGGGGCCAAGAGACCCAGTACTTC. Protein sequence: CASSPLDRGQETQYF.

The rearrangement links TRBV11-1 to TRBJ2-1; D may be TRBD2 (6 bases). Germline lookup yields CDR1 SGHAT and CDR2 FQDESV (reference sequence). V was cut by 0 bases and J by 0 bases, with 9 bases left in between. The CDR3 is made up of 16 amino acids. CDR3 nucleotide sequence: TGTGCCAGCAGCTTAGCGATGGGGGGCTCCTACAATGAGCAGTTCTTC. Encoded protein: CASSLAMGGSYNEQFF.

V gene TRBV2 combines with J gene TRBJ1-6; perhaps TRBD1 as D (6 bases). Germline V gene data show CDR1 as SNHLY and CDR2 as FYNNEI. The V and J ends lost 3 bases and 10 bases respectively, with 13 bases between them. There are 14 residues in the CDR3. The CDR3 DNA is TGTGCCAGCAGTGATCAGGGGCTGGGGTCACCCCTCCACTTT. It translates to CASSDQGLGSPLHF.

The V gene is TRBV7-2, the J gene TRBJ2-5, with D possibly matching TRBD2 (6 bases). There are 14 residues in the CDR3. The V and J ends lost 2 bases and 4 bases respectively, with 11 bases between them. CDR1 and CDR2 from the germline V gene are SGHTA and FQGNSA. The CDR3 sequence: CASSLSGVAETQYF. The CDR3 DNA is TGTGCCAGCAGCTTATCGGGAGTAGCAGAGACCCAGTACTTC.

This rearrangement joins TRBV10-1 to TRBJ2-7; possibly TRBD2 for D (6 bases). The CDR3 sequence is 15 residues long. Germline V gene data show CDR1 as WNHNN and CDR2 as SYGVQD (reference sequence). The V gene lost 2 bases and the J gene lost 0 bases, with 11 bases spanning the gap. Written as DNA, the CDR3 is TGCGCCAGCAGTGAGGAGAGCGGGCCCTCCTACGAGCAGTACTTC. Residues: CASSEESGPSYEQYF.

This chain uses TRBV5-8 with TRBJ1-6; 9 nucleotides match TRBD1. The CDR3 covers 16 residues. CDR1 and CDR2 from the germline V gene are SGHTS and YDEGEE. With V trimmed by 6 bases and J by 1 base, 5 bases remained unmatched. The CDR3 region is CASTPTGGSYNSPLHF. CDR3 DNA: TGTGCCAGCACCCCGACAGGGGGGTCCTATAATTCACCCCTCCACTTT.

The rearrangement uses TRBV12-3 or TRBV12-4 and TRBJ1-1; weak D call: TRBD1 (5 bases). The CDR3 extends over 11 amino acids. Trimming cost V 7 bases and J 6 bases, with 9 bases left between them. CDR3 loop: CASTQGSEAFF. In DNA, the CDR3 is TGTGCCAGCACCCAGGGTTCTGAAGCTTTCTTT.

The chain recombines TRBV5-1 with TRBJ2-1; possible D gene TRBD1, 7 bases. The CDR3 covers 15 residues. Germline-derived CDR1 and CDR2 are SGHRS and YFSETQ. V was shortened by 0 bases and J by 3 bases, with 10 bases between the two germline ends. The CDR3 here is CASSLARGVYNEQFF. The CDR3, as DNA: TGCGCCAGCAGCTTGGCCAGGGGGGTCTACAATGAGCAGTTCTTC.